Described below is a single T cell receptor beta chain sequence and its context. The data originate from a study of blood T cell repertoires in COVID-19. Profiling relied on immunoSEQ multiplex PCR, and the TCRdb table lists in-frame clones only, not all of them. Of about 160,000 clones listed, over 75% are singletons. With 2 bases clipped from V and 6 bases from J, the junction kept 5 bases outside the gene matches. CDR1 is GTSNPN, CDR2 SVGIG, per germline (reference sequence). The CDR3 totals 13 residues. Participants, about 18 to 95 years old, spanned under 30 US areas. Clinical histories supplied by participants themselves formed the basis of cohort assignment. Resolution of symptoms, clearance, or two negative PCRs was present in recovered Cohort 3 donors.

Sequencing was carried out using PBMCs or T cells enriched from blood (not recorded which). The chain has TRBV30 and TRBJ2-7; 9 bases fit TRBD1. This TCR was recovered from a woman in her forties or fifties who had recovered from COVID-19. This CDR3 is CAWSRTGVGEQYF. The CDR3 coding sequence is TGTGCCTGGAGTAGGACAGGGGTTGGCGAGCAGTACTTC.